This T cell receptor (beta chain) was obtained from a study of T cell responses to AZD1222 COVID-19 vaccine. Note on this clone: Its antigen is as yet unknown.

From germline, CDR1 is SQVTM and CDR2 ANQGSEA. CDR3 length: 14 amino acids. With 4 bases removed from V and 3 bases from J, the gap between germline ends came to 15 bases. Study outcomes and limitations: Seropositive status at baseline applied to only a handful of AZD1222 recipients. Distributed over spike, vaccine-associated CD4 TCRs predominated at 160-218 and 743-854. Repertoires in all cases were sampled only once the peak T cell response had passed.

Assay used: immunoSEQ multiplex PCR; TCRdb lists only in-frame clones, some missing. The sample gives approximately 180,000 clones, 85% to 90% of which show up once; roughly 4% is in the top ten. This sequence originates from an adult who received the MenACWY meningococcal vaccine as a control. This specimen consisted of peripheral blood, obtained 28 days after the second dose of the MenACWY control vaccine. The rearrangement links TRBV29-1 to TRBJ1-1, with a tentative D call TRBD1 (6 bases). The CDR3 spells CSVASQGSHTEAFF. For the CDR3, the DNA is TGCAGCGTTGCCTCGCAGGGGTCCCACACTGAAGCTTTCTTT.